This TCR beta chain was identified in a study of blood T cell repertoires in COVID-19. Study members were between 18 and 89 years old and lived in 20 to 30 US regions. Donors were grouped by their self-reported clinical history. Participants classified as exposed had met a COVID-19 case within 2 weeks before study entry. Produced via immunoSEQ multiplex PCR; TCRdb's table is partial and in-frame only. This sample has a few hundred thousand clones, with 88% found just once. The CDR3 contains 14 residues. CDR1 is SGHDT and CDR2 is YYEEEE in the germline V gene. The trim removed 4 bases at V and 8 bases at J, leaving 5 bases unmatched.

This chain uses TRBV5-6 with TRBJ2-1; 11 bases agree with TRBD1. This receptor was identified in a woman between 25 and 40 years old who had been exposed to COVID-19. The sequencing sample was made of PBMCs or T cells enriched from blood (not recorded which). CDR3 sequence: CASSPGQGGHEQFF. CDR3 in DNA: TGTGCCAGCAGCCCGGGACAGGGGGGCCATGAGCAGTTCTTC.